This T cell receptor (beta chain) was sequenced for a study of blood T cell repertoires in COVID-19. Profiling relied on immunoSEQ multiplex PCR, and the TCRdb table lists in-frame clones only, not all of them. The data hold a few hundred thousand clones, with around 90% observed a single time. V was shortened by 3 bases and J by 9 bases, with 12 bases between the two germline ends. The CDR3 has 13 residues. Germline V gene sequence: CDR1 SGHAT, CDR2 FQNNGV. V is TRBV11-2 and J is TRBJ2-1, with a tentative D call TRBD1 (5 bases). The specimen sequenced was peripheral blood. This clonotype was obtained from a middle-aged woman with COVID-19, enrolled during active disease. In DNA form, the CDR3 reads TGTGCCAGCAGCTTCAACCAGGGCTCTGAGCAGTTCTTC. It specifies CASSFNQGSEQFF.